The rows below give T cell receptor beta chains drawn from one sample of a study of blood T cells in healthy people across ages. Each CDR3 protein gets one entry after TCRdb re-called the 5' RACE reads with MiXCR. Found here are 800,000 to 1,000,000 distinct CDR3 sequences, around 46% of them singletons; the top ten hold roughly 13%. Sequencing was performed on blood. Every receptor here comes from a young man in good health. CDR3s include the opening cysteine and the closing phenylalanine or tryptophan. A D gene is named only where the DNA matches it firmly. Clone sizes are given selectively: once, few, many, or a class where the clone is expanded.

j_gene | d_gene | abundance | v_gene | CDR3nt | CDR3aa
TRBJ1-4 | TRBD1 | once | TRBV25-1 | TGTGCCAGCAGTGAACAGTTTCAGGGGGCGGGTGAAAAACTGTTTTTT | CASSEQFQGAGEKLFF
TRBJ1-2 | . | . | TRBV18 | TGTGCCAGCCCACTTCCGGGACGAGTGGTTGATGGCTACACCTTC | CASPLPGRVVDGYTF
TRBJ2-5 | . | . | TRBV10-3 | TGTGCCATCAGTGTAGCGACCTCCAACTGGGAGACCCAGTACTTC | CAISVATSNWETQYF
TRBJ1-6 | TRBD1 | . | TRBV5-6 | TGTGCCAGCCACGACAGGGCATCCAATTCACCCCTCCACTTT | CASHDRASNSPLHF
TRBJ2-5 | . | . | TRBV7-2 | TGTGCCAGCAGCTTAGCATCCCCTGAGGGGGGGCGACAAGAGACCCAGTACTTC | CASSLASPEGGRQETQYF
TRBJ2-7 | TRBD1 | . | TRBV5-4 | TGTGCCAGCAGCAAAGAGACCGGGACAGGGAGTAACGAGCAGTACTTC | CASSKETGTGSNEQYF
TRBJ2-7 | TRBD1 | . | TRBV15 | TGTGCCACCAGCAGAGATTCCTCATTCTGGGACAGGGGGCAAGAGCAGTACTTC | CATSRDSSFWDRGQEQYF
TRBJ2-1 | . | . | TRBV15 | TGTGCCACCAGCAGAGATCCAGGCCGCTCCTACAATGAGCAGTTCTTC | CATSRDPGRSYNEQFF
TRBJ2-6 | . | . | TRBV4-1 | TGCGCCAGCAGCCAAATTGATAGGGGCTGGGCCAACGTCCTGACTTTC | CASSQIDRGWANVLTF
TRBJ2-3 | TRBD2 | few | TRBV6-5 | TGTGCCAGCAGTTACTCGGCTAGCGGGGTAACAGATACGCAGTATTTT | CASSYSASGVTDTQYF
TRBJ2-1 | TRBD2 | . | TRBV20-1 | TGCAGTGCTCTAGTGCCTAGCGGATACAATGAGCAGTTCTTC | CSALVPSGYNEQFF
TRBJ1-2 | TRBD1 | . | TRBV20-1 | TGCAGTGGCCAGACAGGGACTAACTATGGCTACACCTTC | CSGQTGTNYGYTF
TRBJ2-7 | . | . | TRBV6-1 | TGTGCCAGCAGTGAAGCGGCACAGTCCTACGAGCAGTACTTC | CASSEAAQSYEQYF
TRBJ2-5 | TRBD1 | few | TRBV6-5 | TGTGCCAGCAGTTACCAGGGGACAGGCGGGACCCAGTACTTC | CASSYQGTGGTQYF
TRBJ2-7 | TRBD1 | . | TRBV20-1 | TGCAGTGCCTGGACAGGGGAATCTTACGAGCAGTACTTC | CSAWTGESYEQYF
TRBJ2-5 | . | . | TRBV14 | TGTGCCAGCAGCCAAGATAGTAGGTCAGCCCCCAGGTACTTC | CASSQDSRSAPRYF
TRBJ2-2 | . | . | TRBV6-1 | TGTGCCAGCAGTGAGCGGGTACGGGCCGGGGAGCTGTTTTTT | CASSERVRAGELFF
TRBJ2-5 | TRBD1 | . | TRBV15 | TGTGCCACCAGCAGAGATCGGGGACAGCAAGAGACCCAGTACTTC | CATSRDRGQQETQYF
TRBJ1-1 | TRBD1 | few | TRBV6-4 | TGTGCCAGCAGGAGGACAGGGAACACTGAAGCTTTCTTT | CASRRTGNTEAFF
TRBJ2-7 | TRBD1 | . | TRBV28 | TGTGCCAGCAGTCCCTACCGGACAGGGGTTCCTATAGGTGTCTACGAGCAGTACTTC | CASSPYRTGVPIGVYEQYF
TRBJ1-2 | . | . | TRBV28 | TGTGCCAGCAGGGACGGTGGAACGGGGAAGTATGGCTACACCTTC | CASRDGGTGKYGYTF
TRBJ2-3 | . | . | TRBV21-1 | TGTGCCAGCAGCAAAGAGGAGGTTGGTCAGTTTTGGCTCACAGATACGCAGTATTTT | CASSKEEVGQFWLTDTQYF
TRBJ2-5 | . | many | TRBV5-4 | TGTGCCAGCAGCTTGGGCTTGAGCACCCAAGAGACCCAGTACTTC | CASSLGLSTQETQYF
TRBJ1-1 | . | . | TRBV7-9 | TGTGCCAGCATGCACATCGAAGGTGCGGGCACTGAAGCTTTCTTT | CASMHIEGAGTEAFF
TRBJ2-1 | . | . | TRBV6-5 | TGTGCCAGCAGTTACTCGAAGACTGTAGTCTCCTACAATGAGCAGTTCTTC | CASSYSKTVVSYNEQFF
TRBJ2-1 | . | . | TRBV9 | TGTGCCAGCAGCGGCCTCTCGGGGAATGAGCAGTTCTTC | CASSGLSGNEQFF
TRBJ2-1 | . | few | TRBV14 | TGTGCCAGCAGCCCTAACCGGGCAGGACCTAACAATGAGCAGTTCTTC | CASSPNRAGPNNEQFF
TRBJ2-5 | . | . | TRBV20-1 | TGCAGTGCTAGTATGCAGTTGGAGACCCAGTACTTC | CSASMQLETQYF
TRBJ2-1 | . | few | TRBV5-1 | TGCGCCAGCAGCTTGGTCCCCAGGGTTGATGGGGGCTACAATGAGCAGTTCTTC | CASSLVPRVDGGYNEQFF
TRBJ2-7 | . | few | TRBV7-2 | TGTGCCAGCAGCGGTGGAGTAAGTTGGTACGAGCAGTACTTC | CASSGGVSWYEQYF
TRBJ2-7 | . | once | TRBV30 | TGTGCCTGGAGTACTGCGAGCTACGAGCAGTACTTC | CAWSTASYEQYF
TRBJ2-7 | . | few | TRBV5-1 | TGCGCCAGCAGCGGGGCTGTCGGTTCCTACGAGCAGTACTTC | CASSGAVGSYEQYF
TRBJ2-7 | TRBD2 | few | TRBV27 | TGTGCCAGCAGTCCGCAGCGGGACTCAACCTACGAGCAGTACTTC | CASSPQRDSTYEQYF
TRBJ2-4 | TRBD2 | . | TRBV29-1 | TGCAGCGTTGCGCGGGAGGGCCACGTCAAAAACATTCAGTACTTC | CSVAREGHVKNIQYF
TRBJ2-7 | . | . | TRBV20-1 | TGCAGTGCCACACCCGGGGCATTGCATACCTACGAGCAGTACTTC | CSATPGALHTYEQYF
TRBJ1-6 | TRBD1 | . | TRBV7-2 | TGTGCCAGCAACATGGGGGACAGGGTTAATTCACCCCTCCACTTT | CASNMGDRVNSPLHF
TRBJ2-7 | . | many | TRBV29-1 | TGCAGCGTTGAAGAAACGGTGCCCTACGAGCAGTACTTC | CSVEETVPYEQYF
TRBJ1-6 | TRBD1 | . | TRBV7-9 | TGTGCCAGCAGCTTAGAAAAGGGGACAGGGTGGGGTAATTCACCCCTCCACTTT | CASSLEKGTGWGNSPLHF
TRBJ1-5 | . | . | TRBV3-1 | TGTGCCAGCGGAGGGGACGGTAGCAATCAGCCCCAGCATTTT | CASGGDGSNQPQHF
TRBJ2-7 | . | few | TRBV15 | TGTGCCACCAGCAGAGATCGGTGGGGTTACGAGCAGTACTTC | CATSRDRWGYEQYF
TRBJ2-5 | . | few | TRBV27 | TGTGCCAGCAGTACCGGGACGGTAGACGTGGAGACCCAGTACTTC | CASSTGTVDVETQYF
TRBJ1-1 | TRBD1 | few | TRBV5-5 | TGTGCCAGCAGTACTGGTGGGACAGCTAACACTGAAGCTTTCTTT | CASSTGGTANTEAFF
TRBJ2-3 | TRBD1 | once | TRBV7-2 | TGTGCCAGCAGCAGGGACAGGAACACAGATACGCAGTATTTT | CASSRDRNTDTQYF
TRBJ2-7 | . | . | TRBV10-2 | TGCGCCAGCAGTGAAATGGCAAACTACGAGCAGTACTTC | CASSEMANYEQYF
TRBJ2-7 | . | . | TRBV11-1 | TGTGCCAGCAGCTTAAATTACGGACTAAGCTCCTACGAGCAGTACTTC | CASSLNYGLSSYEQYF
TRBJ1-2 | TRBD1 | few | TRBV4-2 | TGTGCCAGCAGCGGACAGGTGGACTATGGCTACACCTTC | CASSGQVDYGYTF
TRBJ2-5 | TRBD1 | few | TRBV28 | TGTGCCAGCAGACCTGGGACAGTCCAAGAGACCCAGTACTTC | CASRPGTVQETQYF
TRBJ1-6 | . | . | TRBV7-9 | TGTGCCAGCAGCCCCCCCACAGGGTATAATTCACCCCTCCACTTT | CASSPPTGYNSPLHF
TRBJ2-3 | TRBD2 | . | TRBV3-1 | TGTGCCAGCAGCCAAGATCCGAACGGGGGGGGTCGAGATACGCAGTATTTT | CASSQDPNGGGRDTQYF
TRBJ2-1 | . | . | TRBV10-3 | TGTGCCATCAGTGATCCCCAGGGCGGACATTTGGACAATGAGCAGTTCTTC | CAISDPQGGHLDNEQFF
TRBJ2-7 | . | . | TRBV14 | TGTGCCAGCAGCCAAGAGAGCATCGAGCAGTACTTC | CASSQESIEQYF
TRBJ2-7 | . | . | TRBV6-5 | TGTGCCAGCAGCTCTACCTTTCCTGATCTACGGCAGTACTTC | CASSSTFPDLRQYF
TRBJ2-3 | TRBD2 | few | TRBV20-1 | TGCAGTGCTATTTCCGGGACTAGCGGGGGGGAAGATACGCAGTATTTT | CSAISGTSGGEDTQYF
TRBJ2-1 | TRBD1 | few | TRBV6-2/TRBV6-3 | TGTGCCAGCAGTGCCCGAGGACAGGGCAATGGTGAGCAGTTCTTC | CASSARGQGNGEQFF